The 5 T cell receptor beta chains in this list originate from one sample, sequenced in a study of beta chain features in type 1 diabetes. Expressed TCRB transcripts were sequenced because the entire RNA isolate underwent reverse transcription. Assay used: immunoSEQ multiplex PCR; TCRdb lists only in-frame clones, some missing. This table holds 350,000 or so clones, around 19% found once. Sequenced sample: naive CD4+ T cells from blood. These receptors all stem from a woman between 18 and 30 years old in good health.

This clone was seen only a few times. The chain recombines TRBV13 with TRBJ1-2; D uncertain. Per the germline V gene, CDR1 is PRHDT and CDR2 is FYEKMQ (reference sequence). The CDR3 runs to 14 residues. V was shortened by 0 bases and J by 5 bases, with 10 bases between the two germline ends. The CDR3 spells CASSLGRSPYGYTF. In nucleotides, the CDR3 is TGTGCCAGCAGCTTAGGTCGTAGCCCTTATGGCTACACCTTC. The full variable domain, with the rest looked up from reference TRBV13 and TRBJ1-2, is AAGVIQSPRHLIKEKRETATLKCYPIPRHDTVYWYQQGPGQDPQFLISFYEKMQSDKGSIPDRFSAQQFSDYHSELNMSSLELGDSALYFCASSLGRSPYGYTFGSGTRLTVV.

This clone showed up just a few times. The chain combines TRBV7-3 with TRBJ2-5, with 9 bases fitting TRBD2. J gave up 5 bases and V 8 bases, and 9 bases lay outside the gene matches. This CDR3 is built from 14 residues. Germline V gene lookup returns CDR1 SGHTA and CDR2 FQGTGA. The CDR3 spells CASSQGLASETQYF. The CDR3 coding sequence is TGTGCCAGCTCCCAGGGACTAGCTTCGGAGACCCAGTACTTC.

To note about this clone: The sample carries other DNA sequences with the same CDR3. V usage is TRBV6-5 and J usage is TRBJ2-7, with TRBD1 matching over 10 bases. This CDR3 is 15 amino acids long. Unmatched junction bases numbered 2, after V lost 0 bases and J lost 3 bases. Germline CDR1 is MNHEY and CDR2 is SVGAGI. The CDR3 sequence: CASSYSGTGDYEQYF. The DNA of the CDR3 is TGTGCCAGCAGTTACTCTGGGACAGGGGACTACGAGCAGTACTTC.

The V call is TRBV9, the J call TRBJ1-5, with TRBD1 matching over 7 bases. The length of the CDR3 is 15 residues. Germline V gene sequence: CDR1 SGDLS, CDR2 YYNGEE. J gave up 3 bases and V 3 bases, and 6 bases lay outside the gene matches. The CDR3 loop reads CASSGWTGDNQPQHF. In DNA, the CDR3 is TGTGCCAGCAGCGGGTGGACAGGAGACAATCAGCCCCAGCATTTT.

This clone was found a few times. V and J are TRBV5-1 and TRBJ2-5; D gene uncertain. V was shortened by 0 bases and J by 1 base, with 7 bases between the two germline ends. This CDR3 comprises 14 residues. Germline assignment: CDR1 SGHRS and CDR2 YFSETQ. In nucleotides, the CDR3 is TGCGCCAGCAGCTTGGACACCCCCCAAGAGACCCAGTACTTC. It translates to CASSLDTPQETQYF.